The next 22 T cell receptor beta chains were all read from a single sample in a study of cytomegalovirus exposure and HLA in healthy donors (dated 2017 in TCRdb). Receptor libraries were prepared by the immunoSEQ multiplex PCR assay. For the multiplex PCR, a mixture combining 60 forward primers for TCR Vbeta segments and 13 reverse primers for TCR Jbeta segments was used. Sourced from immuneACCESS, this table was stored by TCRdb with only in-frame sequences that have V and J called. A share of the clones is absent; for the studies checked, an unresolved V gene accounts for under half, and the remainder has no known explanation. For this sample the table gives about 160,000 clones, of which around 76% were detected only once. The ten largest clones represent around 2% of the sample. The sequenced material came from PBMCs. Every receptor here comes from a female donor in good health and CMV-seronegative.

To note about this clone: Compared with germline, one end of the junction differs, possibly owing to a read error. The J gene is TRBJ2-7, the V gene TRBV6-5; perhaps TRBD1 as D (5 bases). The germline CDR1 and CDR2 sequences are MNHEY and SVGAGI. This CDR3 contains 13 residues. The CDR3 loop is CAGSWGSSYEQYF. The CDR3 DNA reads as TGTGCCGGCAGTTGGGGCAGCTCCTACGAGCAGTACTTC.

This rearrangement joins TRBV20-1 to TRBJ1-4, with D possibly matching TRBD1 (6 bases). The CDR3 has 11 amino acids. Trimming removed 0 bases from V and 13 bases from J, with 9 bases in between. Germline values: CDR1 DFQATT, CDR2 SNEGSKA (reference sequence). For the CDR3, the DNA is TGCAGTGCTAGAGATGGACAGCGACTGTTTTTT. Translated: CSARDGQRLFF.

The chain employs TRBV6-6 and TRBJ2-7; 10 nucleotides agree with TRBD1. The CDR3 is made up of 13 amino acids. The V and J ends lost 6 bases and 4 bases, in that order; junction bases with no gene match: 3. The germline CDR1 and CDR2 sequences are MNHNY and SVGAGI (reference sequence). The CDR3 DNA reads TGTGCCAGCAGACGGGACAGGGGTTACGAGCAGTACTTC. Amino acid sequence: CASRRDRGYEQYF.

The chain couples TRBV4-1 to TRBJ1-4; D gene uncertain. The CDR3 loop spans 15 amino acids. The V end was cut by 0 bases, the J end by 8 bases, with 13 bases between. Germline V lookup: CDR1 MGHRA, CDR2 YSYEKL. CDR3 region: CASSQDGIVLEKLFF. The CDR3 DNA reads as TGCGCCAGCAGCCAAGATGGTATAGTATTAGAAAAACTGTTTTTT.

The chain recombines TRBV30 with TRBJ2-7, with 7 bases fitting TRBD1. V lost 2 bases to trimming and J lost 9 bases; unmatched junction nucleotides: 13. Germline assignment: CDR1 GTSNPN and CDR2 SVGIG (reference sequence). The CDR3 is 14 amino acids. The CDR3 region has the DNA TGTGCCTGGAGTCTAAAGGGGGCGTCTTTTGGGCAGTACTTC. Its protein product is CAWSLKGASFGQYF.

This clone was seen only once. The J gene is TRBJ1-6, the V gene TRBV5-8, with D perhaps matching TRBD1 (6 bases). The CDR3 is 14 residues long. V was pared by 2 bases and J by 4 bases, with 7 bases between. Germline V gene data show CDR1 as SGHTS and CDR2 as YDEGEE. The CDR3 bases are TGTGCCAGCAGCTTAAGGGGGTATAATTCACCCCTCCACTTT. It codes for CASSLRGYNSPLHF.

The J gene is TRBJ2-2, the V gene TRBV5-4, with 11 bases matching TRBD2. With 4 bases clipped from V and 2 bases from J, the junction kept 7 bases outside the gene matches. The CDR3 consists of 17 residues. The germline V gene has CDR1 SGHNT and CDR2 YYREEE (reference sequence). The DNA of the CDR3 is TGTGCCAGCAGCCTTAGCGGGAGGGCCTCAAACACCGGGGAGCTGTTTTTT. It yields the protein CASSLSGRASNTGELFF.

The chain uses TRBV4-1 and TRBJ2-3, with 8 positions matching TRBD1. Germline V gene sequence: CDR1 MGHRA, CDR2 YSYEKL. This CDR3 spans 15 amino acids. The ends lost 4 bases at V and 1 base at J; junction bases unmatched: 4. The DNA of the CDR3 is TGCGCCAGCAGCCCCAGGGGGCTCGGCACAGATACGCAGTATTTT. Its protein is CASSPRGLGTDTQYF.

The chain joins TRBV11-1 to TRBJ1-1; D is undetermined. CDR3 length: 13 residues. Trimming took 4 bases from V and 0 from J, leaving 6 bases between them. The V gene's germline CDR1 is SGHAT and CDR2 FQDESV (reference sequence). In nucleotides, the CDR3 is TGTGCCAGCAGCTCCTCGGTGAACACTGAAGCTTTCTTT. It is translated as CASSSSVNTEAFF.

This sequence joins TRBV5-6 and TRBJ2-7; TRBD2 agrees at 7 bases. V trimming: 0 bases; J trimming: 0 bases; junction bases outside the gene matches: 6. The CDR3 contains 16 residues. Germline V gene sequence: CDR1 SGHDT, CDR2 YYEEEE. The CDR3 bases are TGTGCCAGCAGCTTGGCCAAGCGGGGTTTCTCCTACGAGCAGTACTTC. Translating it yields CASSLAKRGFSYEQYF.

This chain uses TRBV6-5 with TRBJ2-4, with TRBD2 identical over 8 bases. The germline V gene encodes CDR1 MNHEY and CDR2 SVGAGI. J was trimmed by 5 bases and V by 5 bases; bases with no gene match: 5. The CDR3 sequence is 14 residues long. The CDR3 is CASSALGGENIQYF. CDR3 nucleotide sequence: TGTGCCAGCAGTGCCCTCGGGGGGGAAAACATTCAGTACTTC.

This chain joins TRBV11-1 and TRBJ1-3; no clear D. CDR1 and CDR2 from the germline V gene are SGHAT and FQDESV (reference sequence). CDR3 length equals 13 residues. Trimming shortened V by 5 bases and J by 3 bases, and 8 bases separated the two germline ends. CDR3 sequence reads: CASSAQDGNTIYF. For the CDR3, the DNA is TGTGCCAGCAGCGCGCAAGATGGAAACACCATATATTTT.

V is TRBV18 and J is TRBJ1-1, with 9 positions matching TRBD1. The germline gives CDR1 KGHSH, CDR2 LQKENI. V trimming: 3 bases; J trimming: 3 bases; junction bases outside the gene matches: 8. The CDR3 covers 16 residues. The CDR3 loop reads CASSPISTGGDTEAFF. In DNA form, the CDR3 reads TGTGCCAGCTCACCCATATCGACAGGGGGAGACACTGAAGCTTTCTTT.

The rearrangement joins TRBV19 to TRBJ1-2, with 7 bases that match TRBD1. This CDR3 has 13 residues. Germline CDR1 LNHDA, CDR2 SQIVND (reference sequence). The V gene end was trimmed by 5 bases and the J gene end by 7 bases; junction bases not matched to a gene: 7. The DNA for the CDR3 is TGTGCCAGTAGTCCTCGGGACAGCAGTGGCTACACCTTC. As protein: CASSPRDSSGYTF.

The chain combines TRBV19 with TRBJ2-1; the match to TRBD1 covers 7 bases. J lost 4 bases, V lost 2 bases, and 5 bases had no gene match. The CDR3 contains 15 residues. Germline CDR1 and CDR2: LNHDA and SQIVND (reference sequence). The CDR3 DNA reads as TGTGCCAGTAGTATACGAGGGGGCCGGTACAATGAGCAGTTCTTC. It translates to CASSIRGGRYNEQFF.

J is TRBJ1-2 and V is TRBV6-5, with 7 bases matching TRBD1. The trim removed 6 bases at V and 8 bases at J, leaving 12 bases unmatched. Germline V gene data show CDR1 as MNHEY and CDR2 as SVGAGI. The CDR3 covers 14 residues. CDR3 DNA: TGTGCCAGCAGCGGAAGAACAGGGGCTAAAGGCTACACCTTC. Its translation: CASSGRTGAKGYTF.

The rearrangement joins TRBV2 to TRBJ2-7, with 7 bases identical to TRBD1. Germline CDR1 SNHLY, CDR2 FYNNEI. V was clipped by 6 bases and J by 6 bases; unmatched bases: 11. The CDR3 contains 14 residues. CDR3 DNA sequence: TGTGCCAGCAGGGACTGGACAGGAGTAAGCGAGCAGTACTTC. Its translation: CASRDWTGVSEQYF.

This rearrangement joins TRBV2 to TRBJ2-3, with D possibly matching TRBD2 (6 bases). V dropped 7 bases and J dropped 4 bases, with 12 bases sitting between them. Germline loops: CDR1 SNHLY, CDR2 FYNNEI. The CDR3 sequence is 13 residues long. CDR3 nucleotides: TGTGCCAGCAATCCCCGGAGGGCAGATACGCAGTATTTT. It codes for CASNPRRADTQYF.

The chain couples TRBV9 to TRBJ2-4, with 8 bases identical to TRBD2. The J segment lost 6 bases and the V segment lost 0 bases, leaving 11 bases of the junction unmatched. The germline gives CDR1 SGDLS, CDR2 YYNGEE. The CDR3 has 17 residues. This CDR3 reads CASSVDGGGPGGNIQYF. CDR3 DNA sequence: TGTGCCAGCAGCGTAGACGGCGGGGGGCCTGGGGGAAACATTCAGTACTTC. The full variable domain, its missing parts supplied by reference TRBV9 and TRBJ2-4, is DSGVTQTPKHLITATGQRVTLRCSPRSGDLSVYWYQQSLDQGLQFLIQYYNGEERAKGNILERFSAQQFPDLHSELNLSSLELGDSALYFCASSVDGGGPGGNIQYFGAGTRLSVL.

Worth noting for this clone: The same CDR3 can be traced to other DNA sequences in this sample. The chain is built from TRBV7-3 and TRBJ1-2; 8 nucleotides line up with TRBD1. The CDR3 is 13 residues long. V lost 5 bases and J lost 8; bases outside the gene matches: 7. Germline CDR1 is SGHTA and CDR2 is FQGTGA. In nucleotides, the CDR3 is TGTGCCAGCAGCCTTGGACAGGGTCGGGGCTACACCTTC. It codes for CASSLGQGRGYTF. Together with reference TRBV7-3 and TRBJ1-2, the CDR3 gives the full variable domain: GAGVSQTPSNKVTEKGKYVELRCDPISGHTALYWYRQSLGQGPEFLIYFQGTGAADDSGLPNDRFFAVRPEGSVSTLKIQRTERGDSAVYLCASSLGQGRGYTFGSGTRLTVV.

The rearrangement uses TRBV29-1 and TRBJ2-2; possible D gene TRBD2, 8 bases. This CDR3 contains 15 residues. The germline CDR1 and CDR2 sequences are SQVTM and ANQGSEA. Trimming removed 7 bases at V and 7 bases at J, with 22 bases between. CDR3 in amino acids: CSATGAGGLVGELFF. The CDR3 DNA reads TGCAGCGCCACAGGGGCGGGGGGACTAGTCGGGGAGCTGTTTTTT.

The count of this clone is one. The rearrangement links TRBV11-2 to TRBJ2-7, with 8 bases identical to TRBD1. Trimming cost V 3 bases and J 7 bases; bases outside gene matches: 14. The CDR3 is 16 residues long. The germline gives CDR1 SGHAT, CDR2 FQNNGV. This chain's CDR3 is CASSLWTGKAYEEQYF. The CDR3 nucleotides read TGTGCCAGCAGCTTGTGGACAGGGAAGGCCTACGAAGAGCAGTACTTC.